The clone carrying this T cell receptor beta chain appeared a few times. The source of the sample is a study of identical twins. MiXCR, applied by TCRdb to the 5' RACE reads, yields one record per CDR3 protein. The data hold 450,000 or so distinct CDR3 sequences, with about 13% observed a single time. The CDR3 sequence is 12 residues long. Trimming removed 6 bases at V and 7 bases at J, with 12 bases between. CDR1 and CDR2 from the germline V gene are LNHDA and SQIVND (reference sequence). These sequences were also reported in another study, on yellow fever vaccine responses in identical twins.

The sequenced sample consisted of CD4+ T cells sorted from blood. The chain couples TRBV19 to TRBJ1-1; TRBD1 is a possible D gene (6 bases). This TCR was sampled from a woman younger than 35 in good health. DNA for the CDR3: TGTGCCAGTAGCTTCTTACAGGGTGAAGCTTTCTTT. Protein: CASSFLQGEAFF.